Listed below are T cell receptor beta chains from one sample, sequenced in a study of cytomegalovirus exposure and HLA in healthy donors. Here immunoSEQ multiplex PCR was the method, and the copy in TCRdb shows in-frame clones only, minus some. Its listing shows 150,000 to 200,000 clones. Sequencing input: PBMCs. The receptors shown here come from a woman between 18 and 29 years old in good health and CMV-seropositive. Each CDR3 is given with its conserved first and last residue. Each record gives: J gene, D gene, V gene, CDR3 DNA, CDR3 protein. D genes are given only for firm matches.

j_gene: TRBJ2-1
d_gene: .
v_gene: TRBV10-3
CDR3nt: TGTGCCATCAGTGAGCAGGACAGCACCTACAATGAGCAGTTCTTC
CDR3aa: CAISEQDSTYNEQFF

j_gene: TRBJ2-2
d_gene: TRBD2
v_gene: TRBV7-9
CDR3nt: TGTGCCAGCAGCTTACGGGGGGGCGGCGGCGGGGAGCTGTTTTTT
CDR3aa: CASSLRGGGGGELFF

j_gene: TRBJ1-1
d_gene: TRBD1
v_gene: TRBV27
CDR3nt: TGTGCCAGCAGTCTTAGACAGGGTAACGGTGAAGCTTTCTTT
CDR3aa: CASSLRQGNGEAFF

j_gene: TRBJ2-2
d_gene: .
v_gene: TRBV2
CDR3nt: TGTGCCAGCAGTGGTAGCGGGGAGCTGTTTTTT
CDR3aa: CASSGSGELFF

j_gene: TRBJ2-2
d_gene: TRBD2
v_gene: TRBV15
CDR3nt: TGTGCCACCAGCAGAGATACGGTGACTAGCAGATCGAACACCGGGGAGCTGTTTTTT
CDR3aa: CATSRDTVTSRSNTGELFF

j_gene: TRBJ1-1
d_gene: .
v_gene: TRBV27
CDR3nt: TGTGCCAGCACCCAGCGGGGGGCAATTGGTGTGAACACTGAAGCTTTCTTT
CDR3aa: CASTQRGAIGVNTEAFF

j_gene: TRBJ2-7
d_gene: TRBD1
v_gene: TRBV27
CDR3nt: TGTGCCAGCAGTTTTAGGGCGACAGGGGCTGGGGAGCAGTACTTC
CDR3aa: CASSFRATGAGEQYF

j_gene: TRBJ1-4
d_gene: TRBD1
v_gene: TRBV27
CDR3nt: TGTGCCAGCAGTTCCTCCTGGACAGGGGTTAATGAAAAACTGTTTTTT
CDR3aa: CASSSSWTGVNEKLFF

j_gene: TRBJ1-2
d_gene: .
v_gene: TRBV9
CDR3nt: TGTGCCAGCAGCGGGGGGGGAGGCGATGGCTACACCTTC
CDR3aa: CASSGGGGDGYTF

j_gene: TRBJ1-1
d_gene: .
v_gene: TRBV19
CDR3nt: TGTGCCAGTAGGAGGAGGGTGAACACTGAAGCTTTCTTT
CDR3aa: CASRRRVNTEAFF

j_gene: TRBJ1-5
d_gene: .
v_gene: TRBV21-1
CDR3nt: TGTGCCAGCAGCAAAGTTTACGGTCAGCCCCAGCATTTT
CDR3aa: CASSKVYGQPQHF

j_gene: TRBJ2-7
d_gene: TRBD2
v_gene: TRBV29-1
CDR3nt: TGCAGCGTCGCAATGGGGACTAGCGGCTCCTACGAGCAGTACTTC
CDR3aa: CSVAMGTSGSYEQYF

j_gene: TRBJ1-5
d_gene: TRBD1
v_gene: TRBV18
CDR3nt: TGTGCCAGCTCACCACCCGGACAGGGGGCTAGTCAGCCCCAGCATTTT
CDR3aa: CASSPPGQGASQPQHF

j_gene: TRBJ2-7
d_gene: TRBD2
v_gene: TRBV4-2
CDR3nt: TGTGCCAGCAGCCTCTCAAGGAGACTAGCGGGAGTCTCCGCTTCGGCCGAGCAGTACTTC
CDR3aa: CASSLSRRLAGVSASAEQYF

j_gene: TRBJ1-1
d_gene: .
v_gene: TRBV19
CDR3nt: TGTGCCAGTAACGGTGTGGGAGCGACTGAAGCTTTCTTT
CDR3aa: CASNGVGATEAFF

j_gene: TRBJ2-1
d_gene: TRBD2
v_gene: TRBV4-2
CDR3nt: TGTGCCAGCAGCCAAGAACAGAGCGGGGGCTCCTATGAGCAGTTCTTC
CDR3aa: CASSQEQSGGSYEQFF

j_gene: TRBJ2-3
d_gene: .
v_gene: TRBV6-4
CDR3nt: TGTGCCAGCAGAAAGTCGGGGGAAACAGATACGCAGTATTTT
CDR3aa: CASRKSGETDTQYF

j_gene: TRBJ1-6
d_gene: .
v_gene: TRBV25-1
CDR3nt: TGTGCCAGCAGTGAAGATGGGAGCTCCTATAATTCACCCCTCCACTTT
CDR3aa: CASSEDGSSYNSPLHF